This T cell receptor (beta chain) was identified in a study of T cell repertoires in ileal Crohn's disease. For the study at large: Median disease duration was about 8.5 years; about 37% smoked at surgery. All patients had surgery for stricturing (61%) or penetrating (around 40%) disease.

V lost 5 bases and J lost 9; bases outside the gene matches: 9. Per the germline V gene, CDR1 is SGHTA and CDR2 is FQGNSA. The CDR3 runs 16 residues. Regarding the study as a whole: Clonality above 26.8% at surgery always came with endoscopic recurrence. Clonal expansions were more frequent in active smokers than non-smokers at surgery.

As concerns this clone: Its antigen is undetermined.

Generated by immunoSEQ multiplex PCR, the TCRdb table keeps only in-frame clones and is missing some. The repertoire consists of a few thousand clones, with approximately 70% occurring once and the leading ten covering approximately 15%. The clonotype originates from an adult with Crohn's disease. The sample was ileal tissue. The chain uses TRBV7-2 and TRBJ2-1; 14 positions agree with TRBD2. The CDR3 DNA reads as TGTGCCAGCAGCCGGGGGACTAGCGGGGGATTGGGTGAGCAGTTCTTC. It yields the protein CASSRGTSGGLGEQFF.